These T cell receptor beta chains were read from a single sample in a study of blood T cell repertoires in COVID-19. Here immunoSEQ multiplex PCR was the method, and the copy in TCRdb shows in-frame clones only, minus some. The sample lists approximately 130,000 clones; around 77% were seen once. The sample was peripheral blood. The receptors were gathered from a human donor in a cohort sampled during active COVID-19. CDR3s include the opening cysteine and the closing phenylalanine or tryptophan. Fields, in order: D gene, V gene, J gene, clone size, CDR3 DNA, CDR3 protein. The D gene is left open where the match is weak. Clone size is not always given. Where it is, it says once, few, many or a class for expanded clones.

d_gene: TRBD1
v_gene: TRBV5-1
j_gene: TRBJ1-1
abundance: .
CDR3nt: TGCGCCAGCCTCGGCCCGGGACAGGAAGTGACTGAAGCTTTCTTT
CDR3aa: CASLGPGQEVTEAFF

d_gene: .
v_gene: TRBV5-1
j_gene: TRBJ2-1
abundance: .
CDR3nt: TGCGCCAGCAGCTTGGACGGGGATGAGCAGTTCTTC
CDR3aa: CASSLDGDEQFF

d_gene: .
v_gene: TRBV15
j_gene: TRBJ1-2
abundance: .
CDR3nt: TGTGCCACCAGCAGAGAATTCGGGGACTATGGCTACACCTTC
CDR3aa: CATSREFGDYGYTF

d_gene: TRBD1
v_gene: TRBV30
j_gene: TRBJ1-1
abundance: .
CDR3nt: TGTGCCTCCACAGGGGGGACTGAAGCTTTCTTT
CDR3aa: CASTGGTEAFF

d_gene: .
v_gene: TRBV5-5
j_gene: TRBJ1-2
abundance: .
CDR3nt: TGTGCCAGCAGCATGGACTCCTATGGCTACACCTTC
CDR3aa: CASSMDSYGYTF

d_gene: .
v_gene: TRBV6-5
j_gene: TRBJ2-7
abundance: .
CDR3nt: TGTGCCAGCAGTACGTTACTAGACGGAGAGCAGTACTTC
CDR3aa: CASSTLLDGEQYF

d_gene: .
v_gene: TRBV27
j_gene: TRBJ2-7
abundance: .
CDR3nt: TGTGCCAGCAGTTGGCAGGGGTCGTACGAGCAGTACTTC
CDR3aa: CASSWQGSYEQYF

d_gene: TRBD1
v_gene: TRBV2
j_gene: TRBJ1-5
abundance: .
CDR3nt: TGTGCCAGCAGGAAGACAGGGGGCAATCAGCCCCAGCATTTT
CDR3aa: CASRKTGGNQPQHF

d_gene: .
v_gene: TRBV27
j_gene: TRBJ1-1
abundance: once
CDR3nt: TGTGCCAGCCGAGGAGGGAGTTCCACTGAAGCTTTCTTT
CDR3aa: CASRGGSSTEAFF

d_gene: TRBD1
v_gene: TRBV7-8
j_gene: TRBJ2-7
abundance: .
CDR3nt: TGTGCCAGCAGCTTACTGGCCAGGGGGATTTTTTACGAGCAGTACTTC
CDR3aa: CASSLLARGIFYEQYF

d_gene: .
v_gene: TRBV2
j_gene: TRBJ2-2
abundance: .
CDR3nt: TGTGCCAGCGCAGGGGACACCGGGGAGCTGTTTTTT
CDR3aa: CASAGDTGELFF

d_gene: .
v_gene: TRBV5-1
j_gene: TRBJ2-7
abundance: few
CDR3nt: TGCGCCAGCAGCTTAACTTGGCAGGGGGGCTACGAGCAGTACTTC
CDR3aa: CASSLTWQGGYEQYF

d_gene: .
v_gene: TRBV7-8
j_gene: TRBJ1-1
abundance: .
CDR3nt: TGTGCCAGCAGCTTAGTCGCGTCGGTAAACACTGAAGCTTTCTTT
CDR3aa: CASSLVASVNTEAFF

d_gene: TRBD1
v_gene: TRBV6-5
j_gene: TRBJ2-2
abundance: few
CDR3nt: TGTGCCACGGGACAGGCGGCGAACACCGGGGAGCTGTTTTTT
CDR3aa: CATGQAANTGELFF

d_gene: TRBD2
v_gene: TRBV11-2
j_gene: TRBJ2-7
abundance: .
CDR3nt: TGTGCCAGCAGCTTAGGCGGGACTAGCGGGAGTCTCGAGCAGTACTTC
CDR3aa: CASSLGGTSGSLEQYF

d_gene: .
v_gene: TRBV5-8
j_gene: TRBJ1-5
abundance: once
CDR3nt: TGTGCCAGCAGTCTATGGTCAACGGGGGGCGGACAGCCCCAGCATTTT
CDR3aa: CASSLWSTGGGQPQHF

d_gene: TRBD1
v_gene: TRBV5-1
j_gene: TRBJ2-7
abundance: .
CDR3nt: TGCGCCAGCAGCCAGGGGGCCTACGAGCAGTACTTC
CDR3aa: CASSQGAYEQYF

d_gene: TRBD2
v_gene: TRBV7-8
j_gene: TRBJ2-2
abundance: .
CDR3nt: TGTGCCAGCAGCAAAAGGACTAGCGGCGGGACCGGGGAGCTGTTTTTT
CDR3aa: CASSKRTSGGTGELFF

d_gene: .
v_gene: TRBV30
j_gene: TRBJ1-4
abundance: .
CDR3nt: TGTGCCTGGTCCTCGCTGAGGGAAGAAAAACTGTTTTTT
CDR3aa: CAWSSLREEKLFF

d_gene: TRBD1
v_gene: TRBV29-1
j_gene: TRBJ2-7
abundance: few
CDR3nt: TGCAGCGTTGAAACGGACAGGGGACGCGAGCAGTACTTC
CDR3aa: CSVETDRGREQYF

d_gene: TRBD2
v_gene: TRBV10-2
j_gene: TRBJ2-7
abundance: few
CDR3nt: TGCGCCAGCAGTCCTAGCGGGATAATTGAGCAGTACTTC
CDR3aa: CASSPSGIIEQYF

d_gene: .
v_gene: TRBV19
j_gene: TRBJ1-1
abundance: .
CDR3nt: TGTGCCAGTAGTATAGTGCGGGCGGCTGAAGCTTTCTTT
CDR3aa: CASSIVRAAEAFF

d_gene: TRBD1
v_gene: TRBV13
j_gene: TRBJ2-7
abundance: few
CDR3nt: TGTGCCAGCAGCCTGGGACAGAGCTACGAGCAGTACTTC
CDR3aa: CASSLGQSYEQYF

d_gene: .
v_gene: TRBV6-5
j_gene: TRBJ1-2
abundance: .
CDR3nt: TGTGCCAGCAGTTACCGGACGGGGAACTATGGCTACACCTTC
CDR3aa: CASSYRTGNYGYTF

d_gene: TRBD2
v_gene: TRBV7-9
j_gene: TRBJ2-2
abundance: .
CDR3nt: TGTGCCAGCAGCCTCATCAACATACTAGCGGGATCCACCGGGGAGCTGTTTTTT
CDR3aa: CASSLINILAGSTGELFF

d_gene: TRBD1
v_gene: TRBV28
j_gene: TRBJ2-7
abundance: .
CDR3nt: TGTGCCAGCAGTTTAGCCCGACAGGGGTCCTACGAGCAGTACTTC
CDR3aa: CASSLARQGSYEQYF

d_gene: TRBD2
v_gene: TRBV27
j_gene: TRBJ2-7
abundance: .
CDR3nt: TGTGCCAGCAGTTTAGCGGGAGCTGGTTACGAGCAGTACTTC
CDR3aa: CASSLAGAGYEQYF

d_gene: TRBD1
v_gene: TRBV5-1
j_gene: TRBJ1-2
abundance: .
CDR3nt: TGCGCCAGCAGCCAGGGGACAGCTTACACTAACTATGGCTACACCTTC
CDR3aa: CASSQGTAYTNYGYTF

d_gene: TRBD1
v_gene: TRBV5-1
j_gene: TRBJ2-7
abundance: .
CDR3nt: TGCGCCAGCAGCTTCGACAGGGGCCTCACCTACGAGCAGTACTTC
CDR3aa: CASSFDRGLTYEQYF

d_gene: .
v_gene: TRBV6-5
j_gene: TRBJ2-7
abundance: few
CDR3nt: TGTGCCAGCAGTTACTCGAGAGGGAACGAGCAGTACTTC
CDR3aa: CASSYSRGNEQYF

d_gene: .
v_gene: TRBV11-2
j_gene: TRBJ2-5
abundance: .
CDR3nt: TGTGCCAGCAGCCAGGCATACCGCCAAGAGACCCAGTACTTC
CDR3aa: CASSQAYRQETQYF

d_gene: .
v_gene: TRBV7-9
j_gene: TRBJ2-7
abundance: .
CDR3nt: TGTGCCAGCGCCCCGGGACATTACTACGAGCAGTACTTC
CDR3aa: CASAPGHYYEQYF

d_gene: .
v_gene: TRBV12-5
j_gene: TRBJ1-1
abundance: .
CDR3nt: TGTGCTAGTGGGTTCAGGTTGAACACTGAAGCTTTCTTT
CDR3aa: CASGFRLNTEAFF

d_gene: .
v_gene: TRBV10-3
j_gene: TRBJ2-7
abundance: .
CDR3nt: TGTGCCATCGGCGTCGGAGACTACGAGCAGTACTTC
CDR3aa: CAIGVGDYEQYF

d_gene: TRBD2
v_gene: TRBV3-1/TRBV3-2
j_gene: TRBJ2-7
abundance: .
CDR3nt: TGTGCCAGCAGCCATTCCTCTAGCGGGAGGGCCACCGAGCAGTACTTC
CDR3aa: CASSHSSSGRATEQYF

d_gene: .
v_gene: TRBV7-8
j_gene: TRBJ2-7
abundance: .
CDR3nt: TGTGCCAGCAGCTCGGACTCCACCTACGAGCAGTACTTC
CDR3aa: CASSSDSTYEQYF

d_gene: TRBD1
v_gene: TRBV2
j_gene: TRBJ2-7
abundance: .
CDR3nt: TGTGCCAGCAGTTCTTCAGGGACAGGGATCTACGAGCAGTACTTC
CDR3aa: CASSSSGTGIYEQYF

d_gene: .
v_gene: TRBV5-4
j_gene: TRBJ2-7
abundance: .
CDR3nt: TGTGCCAGCAGCTTTGAGGGTGGAGCCTACGAGCAGTACTTC
CDR3aa: CASSFEGGAYEQYF

d_gene: TRBD1
v_gene: TRBV2
j_gene: TRBJ1-5
abundance: .
CDR3nt: TGTGCCAGCAAGGAAGACAGGGCTAGCAATCAGCCCCAGCATTTT
CDR3aa: CASKEDRASNQPQHF

d_gene: .
v_gene: TRBV28
j_gene: TRBJ2-5
abundance: .
CDR3nt: TGTGCCAGCAGCCCTAGCGTAAGTGCCGAGACCCAGTACTTC
CDR3aa: CASSPSVSAETQYF

d_gene: TRBD1
v_gene: TRBV20-1
j_gene: TRBJ1-2
abundance: .
CDR3nt: TGCAGTGCTAGTCCGACAGGGATTTGGGGCTACACCTTC
CDR3aa: CSASPTGIWGYTF

d_gene: .
v_gene: TRBV11-2
j_gene: TRBJ2-1
abundance: .
CDR3nt: TGTGCCAGCAGCTTAGTCTTCGCGGGGCCCTACAATGAGCAGTTCTTC
CDR3aa: CASSLVFAGPYNEQFF

d_gene: TRBD1
v_gene: TRBV27
j_gene: TRBJ2-7
abundance: .
CDR3nt: TGTGCCAGCAGTTTAACAGGGGGTCGCTACGAGCAGTACTTC
CDR3aa: CASSLTGGRYEQYF

d_gene: TRBD1
v_gene: TRBV4-1
j_gene: TRBJ1-4
abundance: .
CDR3nt: TGCGCCAGCAGCCAAGCCCGAGGGGGACAGGGGGATGAAAAACTGTTTTTT
CDR3aa: CASSQARGGQGDEKLFF